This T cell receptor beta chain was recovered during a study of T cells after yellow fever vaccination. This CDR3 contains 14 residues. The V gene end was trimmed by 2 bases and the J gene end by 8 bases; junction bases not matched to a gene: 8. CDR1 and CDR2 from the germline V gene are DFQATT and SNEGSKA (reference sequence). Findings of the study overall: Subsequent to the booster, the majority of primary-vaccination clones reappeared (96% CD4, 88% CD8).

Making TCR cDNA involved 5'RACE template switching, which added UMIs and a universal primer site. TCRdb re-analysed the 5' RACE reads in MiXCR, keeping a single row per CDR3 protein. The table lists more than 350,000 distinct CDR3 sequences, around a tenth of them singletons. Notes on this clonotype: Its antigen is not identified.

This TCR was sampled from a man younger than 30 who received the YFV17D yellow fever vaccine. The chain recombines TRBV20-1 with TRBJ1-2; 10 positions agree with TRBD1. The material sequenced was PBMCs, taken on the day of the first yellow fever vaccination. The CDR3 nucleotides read TGCAGTGCTAGACCTCCGGGACAGGGGATCGGCTACACCTTC. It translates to CSARPPGQGIGYTF.